The 28 T cell receptor beta chains below all came from one sample that was sequenced in a study of chemoradiotherapy in HPV16-positive cancers. Repertoires were generated with immunoSEQ multiplex PCR, while TCRdb's copy carries only in-frame clones and drops some. The sample lists roughly 5,200 clones; about three quarters were seen once. Sampling was carried out from a patient who underwent chemoradiotherapy. Receptors were obtained from a human donor with HPV-associated anogenital cancer.

V gene TRBV5-1 combines with J gene TRBJ2-7, with 8 bases fitting TRBD1. CDR3 length: 16 residues. The junction had 14 bases not matched to a gene; V was cut back by 4 bases and J by 5 bases. Germline loops: CDR1 SGHRS, CDR2 YFSETQ. CDR3 protein: CASSPGSTGGQDEQYF. The CDR3 DNA sequence: TGCGCCAGCAGCCCAGGCTCCACAGGGGGTCAGGACGAGCAGTACTTC.

J is TRBJ1-4 and V is TRBV28; a weak D match, TRBD1 (5 bases). The CDR3 contains 12 residues. Per germline, CDR1 MDHEN and CDR2 SYDVKM. Trimming pared 7 bases from V and 5 bases from J, leaving 8 bases between. The CDR3 region is CASTAGNEKLFF. DNA of the CDR3: TGTGCCAGCACGGCAGGGAATGAAAAACTGTTTTTT.

This chain uses TRBV19 with TRBJ1-5; TRBD1 might be the D (6 bases). This CDR3 contains 14 residues. Trimming removed 5 bases at V and 6 bases at J, with 14 bases between. From germline, CDR1 is LNHDA and CDR2 SQIVND (reference sequence). CDR3 region: CASSLRGEGQPQHF. In DNA form, the CDR3 reads TGTGCCAGTAGTCTCAGGGGTGAGGGTCAGCCCCAGCATTTT.

The chain uses TRBV7-3 and TRBJ2-6; D not certain. Germline assignment: CDR1 SGHTA and CDR2 FQGTGA. There are 13 residues in the CDR3. The ends were cut back, 2 bases at V and 3 bases at J, with 2 bases in the middle. CDR3: CASSLGGANVLTF. The CDR3 DNA sequence: TGTGCCAGCAGCTTAGGTGGGGCCAACGTCCTGACTTTC. The entire variable domain, with the rest obtained from reference TRBV7-3 and TRBJ2-6, is as follows: GAGVSQTPSNKVTEKGKYVELRCDPISGHTALYWYRQSLGQGPEFLIYFQGTGAADDSGLPNDRFFAVRPEGSVSTLKIQRTERGDSAVYLCASSLGGANVLTFGAGSRLTVL.

The chain has TRBV2 and TRBJ1-5, with a weak D call TRBD1 (6 bases). The V gene lost 3 bases and the J gene lost 0 bases, with 18 bases spanning the gap. Per germline, CDR1 SNHLY and CDR2 FYNNEI. This CDR3 has 18 amino acids. CDR3 sequence: CASSDRQGTRYSNQPQHF. The CDR3 DNA is TGTGCCAGCAGTGATCGGCAGGGGACCCGATATAGCAATCAGCCCCAGCATTTT.

V gene TRBV5-5 combines with J gene TRBJ1-2, with a tentative D call TRBD1 (5 bases). CDR3 length: 13 amino acids. Germline CDR1 reads SGHKS; CDR2 reads YYEKEE (reference sequence). The ends were cut back, 4 bases at V and 2 bases at J, with 9 bases in the middle. The CDR3 DNA sequence: TGTGCCAGCAGCCCAGACAGCAACTATGGCTACACCTTC. Translation: CASSPDSNYGYTF. Full variable domain (rest looked up from reference TRBV5-5 and TRBJ1-2): DAGVTQSPTHLIKTRGQQVTLRCSPISGHKSVSWYQQVLGQGPQFIFQYYEKEERGRGNFPDRFSARQFPNYSSELNVNALLLGDSALYLCASSPDSNYGYTFGSGTRLTVV.

The rearrangement joins TRBV6-1 to TRBJ2-2; D might be TRBD1 or TRBD2, each matching 6 bases. Trimming pared 6 bases from V and 6 bases from J, leaving 11 bases between. CDR1 and CDR2 from the germline V gene are MNHNS and SASEGT. CDR3 length: 13 amino acids. This chain's CDR3 is CASSPGGSGELFF. As DNA, the CDR3 is TGTGCCAGCAGCCCCGGGGGCTCCGGGGAGCTGTTTTTT.

This clone is judged medium-sized (0.01 to 0.1%). This chain links TRBV10-3 with TRBJ1-2; D is unresolved. With 7 bases removed from V and 8 bases from J, the gap between germline ends came to 20 bases. The V gene's germline CDR1 is ENHRY and CDR2 SYGVKD. This CDR3 comprises 14 residues. The CDR3 protein is CAITGFGRADGYTF. In DNA, the CDR3 is TGTGCCATCACGGGCTTCGGGAGAGCTGACGGCTACACCTTC.

This chain links TRBV6-5 with TRBJ1-1, with TRBD1 matching over 7 bases. The CDR3 spans 12 residues. Germline CDR1 is MNHEY and CDR2 is SVGAGI. V lost 4 bases to trimming and J lost 5 bases; unmatched junction nucleotides: 1. CDR3 amino acids: CASSSGGTEAFF. The CDR3 DNA sequence: TGTGCCAGCAGTTCAGGGGGGACTGAAGCTTTCTTT.

This clone was detected only a few times. The gene calls are TRBV10-3 and TRBJ2-7, with D possibly being TRBD2 (6 bases). The V and J ends lost 5 bases and 5 bases respectively, with 10 bases between them. The CDR3 has 12 residues. The V gene's germline CDR1 is ENHRY and CDR2 SYGVKD. The CDR3 nucleotides read TGTGCCATCAGTTCTACGGGGGACGAGCAGTACTTC. This encodes CAISSTGDEQYF.

A few counts support this clone. This chain joins TRBV19 and TRBJ1-1; D not resolved. The germline V gene encodes CDR1 LNHDA and CDR2 SQIVND (reference sequence). V gave up 7 bases and J gave up 5 bases, with 20 bases separating them. This CDR3 region has 15 residues. CDR3 DNA: TGTGCCAGTACCCGCGACACCCCCTCGGAGACTGAAGCTTTCTTT. As protein: CASTRDTPSETEAFF.

The V call is TRBV10-3, the J call TRBJ2-2; 8 bases line up with TRBD1. The V segment lost 8 bases and the J segment 6 bases; nucleotides outside the gene matches: 5. The CDR3 contains 13 residues. From germline, CDR1 is ENHRY and CDR2 SYGVKD. For the CDR3, the DNA is TGTGCCATCCAGGACAGGGCCGCCGGGGAGCTGTTTTTT. It codes for CAIQDRAAGELFF.

The chain uses TRBV9 and TRBJ2-1; 10 nucleotides line up with TRBD2. The CDR3 is made up of 15 amino acids. Losses at the gene ends were 2 bases for V and 5 bases for J; bases not matched to a gene: 4. Germline CDR1 SGDLS, CDR2 YYNGEE. CDR3 sequence reads: CASSVSGGLNNEQFF. DNA of the CDR3: TGTGCCAGCAGCGTTAGCGGGGGGCTTAACAATGAGCAGTTCTTC.

This clone appeared a few times. The J gene is TRBJ1-2, the V gene TRBV27; TRBD1 agrees at 7 bases. This CDR3 region has 13 residues. Losses at the gene ends were 6 bases for V and 4 bases for J; bases not matched to a gene: 5. The germline V gene encodes CDR1 MNHEY and CDR2 SMNVEV (reference sequence). The CDR3 protein is CASSPGGVYGYTF. The CDR3 nucleotides are TGTGCCAGCAGCCCAGGGGGAGTCTATGGCTACACCTTC.

The chain carries TRBV7-9 and TRBJ2-2, with 8 bases aligning to TRBD1. Germline V gene data show CDR1 as SEHNR and CDR2 as FQNEAQ (reference sequence). The J segment lost 1 base and the V segment lost 5 bases, leaving 3 bases of the junction unmatched. The CDR3 extends over 15 amino acids. Here the CDR3 DNA reads TGTGCCAGCAGCCCCGGGACAGGGAACACCGGGGAGCTGTTTTTT. This gives the protein CASSPGTGNTGELFF. The variable domain in full, with the rest retrieved from reference TRBV7-9 and TRBJ2-2, is DTGVSQNPRHKITKRGQNVTFRCDPISEHNRLYWYRQTLGQGPEFLTYFQNEAQLEKSRLLSDRFSAERPKGSFSTLEIQRTEQGDSAMYLCASSPGTGNTGELFFGEGSRLTVL.

This clone was counted once. CDR3 nucleotides: TGCGCCAGCAGCCAACCTAGCGGGGGGCCCGGGCAGTTCCAAGAGACCCAGTACTTC. Encoded protein: CASSQPSGGPGQFQETQYF. The rearrangement links TRBV4-1 to TRBJ2-5; 11 bases match TRBD2. Germline CDR1 MGHRA, CDR2 YSYEKL. With V trimmed by 2 bases and J by 1 base, 12 bases remained unmatched. This CDR3 contains 19 residues.

V gene TRBV7-9 combines with J gene TRBJ2-7, with D unclear. Germline CDR1 and CDR2: SEHNR and FQNEAQ (reference sequence). This CDR3 has 14 residues. V was pared by 1 base and J by 7 bases, with 14 bases between. The CDR3 coding sequence is TGTGCCAGCAGCTTAGGACGGGTTTCTTGGGAGCAGTACTTC. Its protein product is CASSLGRVSWEQYF.

This clone was seen a single time. The chain employs TRBV9 and TRBJ2-5; D possibly corresponds to TRBD2 (6 bases). V lost 3 bases, J lost 2 bases, and 8 bases lay in between. CDR3 length equals 13 residues. Germline V gene sequence: CDR1 SGDLS, CDR2 YYNGEE. CDR3 DNA: TGTGCCAGCAGCGGTGGGACTCAAGAGACCCAGTACTTC. It encodes CASSGGTQETQYF.

The J gene is TRBJ2-1, the V gene TRBV2; TRBD2 matches at 14 bases. Germline CDR1 is SNHLY and CDR2 is FYNNEI. The V and J ends lost 4 bases and 4 bases, in that order; junction bases with no gene match: 0. The CDR3 has 15 amino acids. The CDR3 nucleotides are TGTGCCAGCAGTGGGACTAGCGGGAGGTACAATGAGCAGTTCTTC. Translation: CASSGTSGRYNEQFF. The full variable domain, rest sourced from reference TRBV2 and TRBJ2-1, is EPEVTQTPSHQVTQMGQEVILRCVPISNHLYFYWYRQILGQKVEFLVSFYNNEISEKSEIFDDQFSVERPDGSNFTLKIRSTKLEDSAMYFCASSGTSGRYNEQFFGPGTRLTVL.

This clone was recorded a few times. The chain is built from TRBV5-4 and TRBJ2-1, with 11 bases that match TRBD2. J was trimmed by 9 bases and V by 0 bases; bases with no gene match: 17. Germline V lookup: CDR1 SGHNT, CDR2 YYREEE (reference sequence). This CDR3 has 19 amino acids. The CDR3 loop is CASSLALAGGWGQMGEQFF. The CDR3 DNA reads as TGTGCCAGCAGCTTGGCTCTAGCGGGGGGTTGGGGACAAATGGGTGAGCAGTTCTTC.

This clone was detected a few times. For the CDR3, the DNA is TGTGCCAGTATGAAAGACCGGACTACCTACGAGCAGTACTTC. Translated, it gives CASMKDRTTYEQYF. This chain links TRBV6-1 with TRBJ2-7; tentative D call: TRBD2 (6 bases). With 9 bases removed from V and 2 bases from J, the gap between germline ends came to 17 bases. CDR3 length: 14 residues. Germline CDR1 reads MNHNS; CDR2 reads SASEGT.

The rearrangement links TRBV9 to TRBJ2-2; 10 bases agree with TRBD2. Germline CDR1 and CDR2: SGDLS and YYNGEE. Germline trimming cut 4 bases from V and 6 bases from J; bases unmatched to any gene: 9. This CDR3 has 16 residues. DNA for the CDR3: TGTGCCAGCAGCTCTAAAAGCGGGGGGGCGTCCGGGGAGCTGTTTTTT. Translating gives CASSSKSGGASGELFF.

This chain uses TRBV2 with TRBJ1-5, with 7 bases identical to TRBD1. V was pared by 6 bases and J by 4 bases, with 12 bases of the junction left unmatched. The CDR3 has 16 residues. The germline CDR1 and CDR2 sequences are SNHLY and FYNNEI. CDR3 nucleotides: TGTGCCAGCAGCCTGGACCGGGACAGAGAAAATCAGCCCCAGCATTTT. As protein: CASSLDRDRENQPQHF.

In its sample, this clone was seen once. The chain is built from TRBV28 and TRBJ2-3; the D gene could be TRBD1 or TRBD2 (7 bases each). This CDR3 has 12 residues. V gave up 7 bases and J gave up 9 bases, with 14 bases separating them. The V gene's germline CDR1 is MDHEN and CDR2 SYDVKM. The CDR3 protein is CASTAGGGTQYF. The CDR3 bases are TGTGCCAGCACCGCAGGGGGGGGAACGCAGTATTTT.

This sequence joins TRBV13 and TRBJ2-3, with TRBD2 matching over 8 bases. The V and J ends lost 1 base and 6 bases, in that order; junction bases with no gene match: 9. This CDR3 region has 16 residues. Germline V gives CDR1 PRHDT, CDR2 FYEKMQ (reference sequence). For the CDR3, the DNA is TGTGCCAGCAGCTTAGAAGGCCTAGCGGGTTTTGATACGCAGTATTTT. This codes for CASSLEGLAGFDTQYF.

The V call is TRBV19, the J call TRBJ1-2; a possible D gene is TRBD1 (6 bases). Germline CDR1 LNHDA, CDR2 SQIVND (reference sequence). This CDR3 comprises 15 residues. V dropped 0 bases and J dropped 7 bases, with 15 bases sitting between them. CDR3 in amino acids: CASSIDHGGLGGYTF. In DNA, the CDR3 is TGTGCCAGTAGTATAGATCACGGGGGCTTAGGTGGCTACACCTTC.

The gene calls are TRBV7-2 and TRBJ2-2; TRBD2 aligns across 13 bases. Looked up from germline, CDR1 is SGHTA and CDR2 is FQGNSA. V gave up 4 bases and J gave up 5 bases; unmatched junction bases: 4. The CDR3 runs to 16 residues. The CDR3 DNA follows: TGTGCCAGCAGCTCCCCGGGACTAGCGGGAACCGGGGAGCTGTTTTTT. As protein: CASSSPGLAGTGELFF.

The chain couples TRBV6-4 to TRBJ2-1; D gene ambiguous. The V and J ends lost 4 bases and 12 bases respectively, with 10 bases between them. This CDR3 is built from 11 residues. Germline CDR1 MRHNA, CDR2 SNTAGT. The CDR3 here is CASSGCPPQFF. CDR3 DNA: TGTGCCAGCAGTGGCTGCCCCCCGCAGTTCTTC.